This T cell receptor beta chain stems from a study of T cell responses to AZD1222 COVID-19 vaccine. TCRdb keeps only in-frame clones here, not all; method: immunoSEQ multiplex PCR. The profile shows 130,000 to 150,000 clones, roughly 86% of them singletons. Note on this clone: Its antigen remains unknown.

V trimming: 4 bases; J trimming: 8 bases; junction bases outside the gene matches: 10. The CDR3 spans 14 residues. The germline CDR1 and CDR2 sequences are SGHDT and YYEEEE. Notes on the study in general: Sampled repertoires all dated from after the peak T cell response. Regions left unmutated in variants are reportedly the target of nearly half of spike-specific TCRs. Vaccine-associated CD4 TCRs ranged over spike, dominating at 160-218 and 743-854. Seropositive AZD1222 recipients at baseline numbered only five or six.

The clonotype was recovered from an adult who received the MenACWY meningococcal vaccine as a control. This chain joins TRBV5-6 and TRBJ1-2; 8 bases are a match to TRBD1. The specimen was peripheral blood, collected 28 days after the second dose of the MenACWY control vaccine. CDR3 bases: TGTGCCAGCAGCCTGGACAGGGCCCCACGGGGCTACACCTTC. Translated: CASSLDRAPRGYTF.